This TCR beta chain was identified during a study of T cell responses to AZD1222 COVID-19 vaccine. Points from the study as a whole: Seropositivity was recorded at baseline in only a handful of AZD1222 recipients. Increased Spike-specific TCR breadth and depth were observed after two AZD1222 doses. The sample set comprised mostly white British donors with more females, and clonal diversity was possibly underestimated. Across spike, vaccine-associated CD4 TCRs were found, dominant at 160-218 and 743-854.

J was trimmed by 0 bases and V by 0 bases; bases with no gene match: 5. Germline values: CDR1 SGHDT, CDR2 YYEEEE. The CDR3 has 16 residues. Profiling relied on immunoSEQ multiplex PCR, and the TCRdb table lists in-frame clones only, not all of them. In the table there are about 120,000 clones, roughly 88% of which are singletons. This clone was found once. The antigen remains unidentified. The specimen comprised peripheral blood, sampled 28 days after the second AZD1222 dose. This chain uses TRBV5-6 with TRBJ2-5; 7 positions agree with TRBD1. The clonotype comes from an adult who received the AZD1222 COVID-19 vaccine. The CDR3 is CASSLGGQANQETQYF. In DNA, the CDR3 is TGTGCCAGCAGCTTGGGTGGACAGGCAAACCAAGAGACCCAGTACTTC.